This is a list of T cell receptor beta chains from one sample in a study of cytomegalovirus exposure and HLA in healthy donors. Repertoires were generated with immunoSEQ multiplex PCR, while TCRdb's copy carries only in-frame clones and drops some. The sample holds 70,000 or so clones. Specimen: PBMCs. The receptor set was obtained from a man in his forties in good health and CMV-seronegative. The CDR3 runs from the conserved cysteine through the conserved F or W. Each record gives: D gene, J gene, V gene, CDR3 DNA, CDR3 protein. A D gene is named only where the DNA matches it firmly.

D: NA
J: TRBJ1-2
V: TRBV19
DNA: TGTGCCAGTAGTACTCCCGAAGGGGTCTATGGCTACACCTTC
CDR3: CASSTPEGVYGYTF

D: NA
J: TRBJ2-7
V: TRBV5-1
DNA: TGCGCCAGCGGACCGGGAACCTACGAGCAGTACTTC
CDR3: CASGPGTYEQYF

D: NA
J: TRBJ1-3
V: TRBV5-1
DNA: TGCGCCAGCAGCTTGGACCCAGGGTTGGGAAACACCATATATTTT
CDR3: CASSLDPGLGNTIYF

D: TRBD2
J: TRBJ2-3
V: TRBV7-9
DNA: TGTGCCAGCAGCCCTAGCGGGGGCCTTCTATACACAGATACGCAGTATTTT
CDR3: CASSPSGGLLYTDTQYF

D: NA
J: TRBJ1-3
V: TRBV9
DNA: TGTGCCAGCAGCGTAAGGGGTAGCTCTGGAAACACCATATATTTT
CDR3: CASSVRGSSGNTIYF

D: NA
J: TRBJ1-3
V: TRBV2
DNA: TGTGCCAGCAGTGACGTGACAGGCTCCCCTGGAAACACCATATATTTT
CDR3: CASSDVTGSPGNTIYF

D: TRBD1
J: TRBJ1-1
V: TRBV9
DNA: TGTGCCAGCAGCTACAGCTGGGGGAGAGGGACAGAAGAAGCTTTCTTT
CDR3: CASSYSWGRGTEEAFF

D: TRBD2
J: TRBJ2-5
V: TRBV19
DNA: TGTGCCAGTAGTATAGCGGGACTAGCGACCCAAGAGACCCAGTACTTC
CDR3: CASSIAGLATQETQYF

D: NA
J: TRBJ1-1
V: TRBV7-6
DNA: TGTGCCAGCAGCTTATTAGTTTCTAACACTGAAGCTTTCTTT
CDR3: CASSLLVSNTEAFF

D: NA
J: TRBJ2-1
V: TRBV28
DNA: TGTGCCAGCAGGGGACATCCCTCCTACAATGAGCAGTTCTTC
CDR3: CASRGHPSYNEQFF

D: NA
J: TRBJ1-5
V: TRBV18
DNA: TGTGCCAGCTCACCACAGCCGAGCAATCAGCCCCAGCATTTT
CDR3: CASSPQPSNQPQHF

D: NA
J: TRBJ1-5
V: TRBV18
DNA: TGTGCCAGCTCACCGGCGCAGGGCAATCAGCCCCAGCATTTT
CDR3: CASSPAQGNQPQHF

D: TRBD2
J: TRBJ2-1
V: TRBV28
DNA: TGTGCCAGCAGTAGATCTAGCGGGGCAACGTACAATGAGCAGTTCTTC
CDR3: CASSRSSGATYNEQFF

D: NA
J: TRBJ2-2
V: TRBV6-5
DNA: TGTGCCAGCAATAATCGGACAGCCACCGGGGAGCTGTTTTTT
CDR3: CASNNRTATGELFF

D: NA
J: TRBJ1-5
V: TRBV5-5
DNA: TGTGCCAGCAGCCTTTCGGGGAAGATTAGCAATCAGCCCCAGCATTTT
CDR3: CASSLSGKISNQPQHF

D: NA
J: TRBJ2-1
V: TRBV15
DNA: TGTGCCACCAGCAGATCCCACGCCAGCTCCTACAATGAGCAGTTCTTC
CDR3: CATSRSHASSYNEQFF

D: TRBD1
J: TRBJ2-7
V: TRBV5-1
DNA: TGCGCCAGCAGCTTGGTGACAGGGGCCGAGCAGTACTTC
CDR3: CASSLVTGAEQYF

D: NA
J: TRBJ1-6
V: TRBV5-6
DNA: TGTGCCAGCAGCTTGGGGGGCGCGACTTCCTATAATTCACCCCTCCACTTT
CDR3: CASSLGGATSYNSPLHF

D: TRBD1
J: TRBJ1-1
V: TRBV4-1
DNA: TGCGCCAGCAGCTCACCGACAGGGGGAGTCACTGAAGCTTTCTTT
CDR3: CASSSPTGGVTEAFF

D: NA
J: TRBJ1-3
V: TRBV5-4
DNA: TGTGCCAGCAGCTTTTCTAGTGAAAACACCATATATTTT
CDR3: CASSFSSENTIYF

D: NA
J: TRBJ2-2
V: TRBV28
DNA: TGTGCCAGCAGTTCAACCATCCGACACCCGAACACCGGGGAGCTGTTTTTT
CDR3: CASSSTIRHPNTGELFF

D: TRBD1
J: TRBJ2-3
V: TRBV18
DNA: TGTGCCAGCTCACCAGTGACAGGGACCAGCACAGATACGCAGTATTTT
CDR3: CASSPVTGTSTDTQYF

D: TRBD1
J: TRBJ1-2
V: TRBV28
DNA: TGTGCCAGCAGCGCGGACAGGGACTATGGCTACACCTTC
CDR3: CASSADRDYGYTF

D: TRBD1
J: TRBJ1-4
V: TRBV5-1
DNA: TGCGCCAGCAGCTTTCAGGGGGCTAATGAAAAACTGTTTTTT
CDR3: CASSFQGANEKLFF

D: NA
J: TRBJ2-1
V: TRBV5-5
DNA: TGTGCCAGCAGCTCAGACAGATACTACAATGAGCAGTTCTTC
CDR3: CASSSDRYYNEQFF

D: NA
J: TRBJ2-2
V: TRBV9
DNA: TGTGCCAGCAGCGTTAGCAGGGCGAACACCGGGGAGCTGTTTTTT
CDR3: CASSVSRANTGELFF

D: NA
J: TRBJ2-1
V: TRBV6-1
DNA: TGTGCCAGTCAGGCCGGGGAGAATGAGCAGTTCTTC
CDR3: CASQAGENEQFF

D: NA
J: TRBJ1-2
V: TRBV2
DNA: TGTGCCAGCAGCCCGGGACAACCCGTAAACTATGGCTACACCTTC
CDR3: CASSPGQPVNYGYTF

D: NA
J: TRBJ1-2
V: TRBV6-5
DNA: TGTGCCAGCACCCTTCGGGGGGGCGGTAACTATGGCTACACCTTC
CDR3: CASTLRGGGNYGYTF

D: NA
J: TRBJ2-3
V: TRBV30
DNA: TGTGCCTGGGGTCGCAGGGGCCGGGATACGCAGTATTTT
CDR3: CAWGRRGRDTQYF

D: NA
J: TRBJ1-1
V: TRBV19
DNA: TGTGCCAGTAGTTGGGAGCCGCAATCCACTGAAGCTTTCTTT
CDR3: CASSWEPQSTEAFF

D: NA
J: TRBJ2-2
V: TRBV27
DNA: TGTGCCAGCAGTCAAGGAGTTGTTACCGGGGAGCTGTTTTTT
CDR3: CASSQGVVTGELFF

D: TRBD1
J: TRBJ1-2
V: TRBV27
DNA: TGTGCCAGCAGTTTGACAGGGGGAGGTTTCAACTATGGCTACACCTTC
CDR3: CASSLTGGGFNYGYTF

D: NA
J: TRBJ1-2
V: TRBV30
DNA: TGTGCCTGGAGGGAGCTGGGCAGGGTCTATGGCTACACCTTC
CDR3: CAWRELGRVYGYTF

D: TRBD1
J: TRBJ2-7
V: TRBV13
DNA: TGTGCCAGCAGCTTAGCCCACCGACAGGGGTCGGGCGAGCAGTACTTC
CDR3: CASSLAHRQGSGEQYF

D: NA
J: TRBJ2-2
V: TRBV19
DNA: TGTGCCAGTAGTATAGTGACAGGGAACACCGGGGAGCTGTTTTTT
CDR3: CASSIVTGNTGELFF

D: NA
J: TRBJ1-6
V: TRBV2
DNA: TGTGCCAGCAGTGGGGGCCTAAGCTCCTATAATTCCCCCCTCCACTTT
CDR3: CASSGGLSSYNSPLHF

D: NA
J: TRBJ2-7
V: TRBV6-5
DNA: TGTGCCAGCAGTCGATCTACAGGGTACGAGCAGTACTTC
CDR3: CASSRSTGYEQYF

D: TRBD1
J: TRBJ1-2
V: TRBV5-4
DNA: TGTGCCAGCAGCTTGAGACAGGGGGACTACACCTTC
CDR3: CASSLRQGDYTF

D: TRBD2
J: TRBJ2-3
V: TRBV5-1
DNA: TGCGCCAGCAGCTACCGACTAGCGGGCACAGATACGCAGTATTTT
CDR3: CASSYRLAGTDTQYF

D: TRBD1
J: TRBJ1-4
V: TRBV6-5
DNA: TGTGCCAGCAGTTCGACAGGGATTAATGAAAAACTGTTTTTT
CDR3: CASSSTGINEKLFF

D: TRBD1
J: TRBJ1-3
V: TRBV29-1
DNA: TGCAGCGTTGATACGACAGGGTCGGGAAACACCATATATTTT
CDR3: CSVDTTGSGNTIYF

D: NA
J: TRBJ2-3
V: TRBV27
DNA: TGTGCCAGCAGTTTAGGAGGGCCTAGCACAGATACGCAGTATTTT
CDR3: CASSLGGPSTDTQYF

D: TRBD1
J: TRBJ1-2
V: TRBV18
DNA: TGTGCCAGCTCACCCGGGACAGTAACTAACTATGGCTACACCTTC
CDR3: CASSPGTVTNYGYTF

D: NA
J: TRBJ2-3
V: TRBV2
DNA: TGTGCCAGCAGTCCCTTTCCACTGACAGATACGCAGTATTTT
CDR3: CASSPFPLTDTQYF

D: TRBD1
J: TRBJ2-7
V: TRBV6-1
DNA: TGTGCCAGCCTGCGGGGACAGGGCTACTACGAGCAGTACTTC
CDR3: CASLRGQGYYEQYF

D: NA
J: TRBJ1-1
V: TRBV2
DNA: TGTGCCAGCAGTGTTAAGAGGAACACTGAAGCTTTCTTT
CDR3: CASSVKRNTEAFF

D: NA
J: TRBJ2-1
V: TRBV6-1
DNA: TGTGCCAGCAGTGAACCTTTCTACAATGAGCAGTTCTTC
CDR3: CASSEPFYNEQFF

D: NA
J: TRBJ1-2
V: TRBV30
DNA: TGTGCCTGGAAAAGCGACGGGGGACACTATGGCTACACCTTC
CDR3: CAWKSDGGHYGYTF

D: NA
J: TRBJ2-1
V: TRBV7-3
DNA: TGTGCCAGCAGCTTAATGGCTAGTCTCGATGAGCAGTTCTTC
CDR3: CASSLMASLDEQFF